The 20 T cell receptor beta chains below were found in one sample sequenced in a study of T cell responses to AZD1222 COVID-19 vaccine. TCRdb keeps only in-frame clones here, not all; method: immunoSEQ multiplex PCR. The sample has 70,000 to 95,000 clones, 88% seen once; the top ten hold 6.9%. The sequences come from peripheral blood, collected 28 days after the second AZD1222 dose. The receptors stem from an adult who received the AZD1222 COVID-19 vaccine.

The J gene is TRBJ2-5, the V gene TRBV5-1; 11 nucleotides agree with TRBD2. The germline gives CDR1 SGHRS, CDR2 YFSETQ. V dropped 2 bases and J dropped 4; count of bases not matched to a gene: 4. The CDR3 length is 15 residues. The CDR3 coding sequence is TGCGCCAGCAGCTTTAGCGGGAGGGCGGGAGAGACCCAGTACTTC. This codes for CASSFSGRAGETQYF.

On this clone: Other DNA sequences of this sample code for an identical CDR3. CDR3 sequence reads: CASSRPSGDNEQFF. The CDR3, as DNA: TGTGCCAGCAGCCGGCCTAGCGGGGACAATGAGCAGTTCTTC. This chain connects TRBV3-1 (or the pseudogene TRBV3-2) to TRBJ2-1; 9 positions match TRBD2. The CDR3 runs 14 residues. Germline-derived CDR1 and CDR2 are LGHDT and YNNKEL (reference sequence). The junction had 3 bases not matched to a gene; V was cut back by 4 bases and J by 5 bases.

This chain joins TRBV7-2 and TRBJ2-7; D is perhaps TRBD1 or TRBD2 (6 bases each). From germline, CDR1 is SGHTA and CDR2 FQGNSA. The CDR3 loop spans 14 amino acids. Trimming stripped 1 base from V and 4 bases from J, with 11 bases between. DNA for the CDR3: TGTGCCAGCAGCTTAGGGGGGGCCGTTTACGAGCAGTACTTC. Translation gives CASSLGGAVYEQYF. Supplemented by reference TRBV7-2 and TRBJ2-7, the full variable domain reads GAGVSQSPSNKVTEKGKDVELRCDPISGHTALYWYRQSLGQGLEFLIYFQGNSAPDKSGLPSDRFSAERTGGSVSTLTIQRTQQEDSAVYLCASSLGGAVYEQYFGPGTRLTVT.

This rearrangement joins TRBV11-2 to TRBJ2-5, with 7 bases matching TRBD2. Germline assignment: CDR1 SGHAT and CDR2 FQNNGV. V lost 2 bases to trimming and J lost 5 bases; unmatched junction nucleotides: 20. There are 19 residues in the CDR3. CDR3 bases: TGTGCCAGCAGCTTAAGGCTACAGGTGCGACTAGCCGACGGGGAGACCCAGTACTTC. This translates into CASSLRLQVRLADGETQYF.

The chain has TRBV7-8 and TRBJ2-5; D uncertain. Germline CDR1 SGHVS, CDR2 FQNEAQ. This CDR3 is 14 amino acids long. V was trimmed by 5 bases and J by 5 bases, leaving 15 bases between them. Here the CDR3 DNA reads TGTGCCAGCAGCCAGTCCCCGGGTCGGGAGACCCAGTACTTC. It specifies CASSQSPGRETQYF.

The chain combines TRBV4-1 with TRBJ1-1, with 7 bases identical to TRBD1. The CDR3 contains 14 residues. Germline-derived CDR1 and CDR2 are MGHRA and YSYEKL. The trim removed 3 bases at V and 1 base at J, leaving 2 bases unmatched. In DNA form, the CDR3 reads TGCGCCAGCAGCCAGGGACAGTGGAACACTGAAGCTTTCTTT. Its translation is CASSQGQWNTEAFF.

The rearrangement joins TRBV18 to TRBJ2-3; D may be TRBD1 (6 bases). Per germline, CDR1 KGHSH and CDR2 LQKENI. The ends were cut back, 0 bases at V and 0 bases at J, with 10 bases in the middle. CDR3 size: 16 residues. The CDR3 coding sequence is TGTGCCAGCTCACCACCGATGGGGGCTAGCACAGATACGCAGTATTTT. Encoded protein: CASSPPMGASTDTQYF.

This chain links TRBV3-1 (or the pseudogene TRBV3-2) with TRBJ1-5, with D perhaps TRBD1 (6 bases). The V and J ends lost 4 bases and 15 bases respectively, with 22 bases between them. Germline V gene data show CDR1 as LGHDT and CDR2 as YNNKEL (reference sequence). CDR3 length: 14 residues. The DNA of the CDR3 is TGTGCCAGCAGCCCGCAAGCTAGAGGGGGTCTGCGGCATTTT. Protein: CASSPQARGGLRHF.

J is TRBJ2-5 and V is TRBV6-6; 7 nucleotides match TRBD1. The CDR3 covers 13 residues. From germline, CDR1 is MNHNY and CDR2 SVGAGI (reference sequence). V shed 8 bases, J shed 1 base, and the junction held 4 bases outside the gene matches. The CDR3 is CASQAGGQETQYF. The CDR3 bases are TGTGCCAGCCAGGCAGGGGGCCAAGAGACCCAGTACTTC.

V usage is TRBV3-1 (or the pseudogene TRBV3-2) and J usage is TRBJ1-1; no definite D call. V shed 1 base and J shed 2 bases, with 8 bases lying between them. Germline CDR1 LGHDT, CDR2 YNNKEL (reference sequence). There are 14 residues in the CDR3. The CDR3 loop reads CASSQVQGNTEAFF. CDR3 bases: TGTGCCAGCAGCCAAGTTCAAGGTAACACTGAAGCTTTCTTT.

This rearrangement joins TRBV7-9 to TRBJ2-2; tentatively, D is TRBD1 (6 bases). V lost 6 bases and J 4 bases, leaving 18 bases between the germline ends. The germline V gene has CDR1 SEHNR and CDR2 FQNEAQ (reference sequence). The CDR3 covers 16 residues. CDR3 region: CASSLFSGVLTGELFF. In nucleotides, the CDR3 is TGTGCCAGCAGTCTCTTTTCAGGGGTCCTCACCGGGGAGCTGTTTTTT.

As concerns this clone: The sample carries other DNA sequences with the same CDR3. This chain links TRBV18 with TRBJ2-7; 14 nucleotides match TRBD2. With 3 bases clipped from V and 4 bases from J, the junction kept 2 bases outside the gene matches. This CDR3 contains 15 residues. Per the germline V gene, CDR1 is KGHSH and CDR2 is LQKENI. CDR3 in amino acids: CASSPGTSGSYEQYF. CDR3 DNA: TGTGCCAGCTCACCCGGGACTAGCGGGAGTTACGAGCAGTACTTC.

In its sample, this clone was seen once. The rearrangement joins TRBV5-8 to TRBJ1-2, with unresolved D. CDR3 length: 15 amino acids. Germline CDR1 SGHTS, CDR2 YDEGEE. Trimming left V 6 bases short and J 2 bases short, with 17 bases between. The DNA for the CDR3 is TGTGCCAGCACGCCGGGTCTGACTGTGAACTATGGCTACACCTTC. Its protein product is CASTPGLTVNYGYTF.

The CDR3 region has the DNA TGCGCCAGCAGTCCAATTACGGATAACTATGGCTACACCTTC. Translated, it gives CASSPITDNYGYTF. The V call is TRBV5-1, the J call TRBJ1-2; D remains unclear. The CDR3 is made up of 14 amino acids. Deletions cut 5 bases from V and 1 base from J, with 12 bases between. Germline CDR1 reads SGHRS; CDR2 reads YFSETQ.

In its sample, this clone was seen a few times. V usage is TRBV27 and J usage is TRBJ2-2; D call uncertain. The CDR3 loop spans 14 amino acids. Germline V CDR1 and CDR2: MNHEY, SMNVEV (reference sequence). V lost 2 bases and J lost 3, with 7 bases in between. The CDR3 is CASSLTRYTGELFF. For the CDR3, the DNA is TGTGCCAGCAGTTTAACCCGATACACCGGGGAGCTGTTTTTT.

This chain connects TRBV29-1 to TRBJ2-7; D is ambiguous. The CDR3 extends over 12 amino acids. The V gene lost 5 bases and the J gene lost 3 bases, with 11 bases spanning the gap. Germline-derived CDR1 and CDR2 are SQVTM and ANQGSEA. CDR3 sequence: CSVTTDSYEQYF. The DNA of the CDR3 is TGCAGCGTTACAACGGATAGCTACGAGCAGTACTTC.

CDR3 DNA: TGTGCCACCAGCAGAGCCGGGACATACACCGGGGAGCTGTTTTTT. Its translation: CATSRAGTYTGELFF. The chain couples TRBV15 to TRBJ2-2, with D possibly TRBD1 on 6 matching bases. The CDR3 length is 15 residues. Deletions cut 1 base from V and 3 bases from J, with 9 bases between. Germline lookup yields CDR1 LNHNV and CDR2 YYDKDF (reference sequence).

This chain connects TRBV29-1 to TRBJ2-2; tentatively, D is TRBD1 (5 bases). V lost 5 bases to trimming and J lost 6 bases, with 13 bases between them. Germline values: CDR1 SQVTM, CDR2 ANQGSEA. The CDR3 totals 13 residues. CDR3 loop: CSVLKGNPGELFF. DNA for the CDR3: TGCAGCGTTTTGAAGGGGAATCCCGGGGAGCTGTTTTTT.

V is TRBV6-4 and J is TRBJ2-1, with TRBD1 as a possible D gene (5 bases). CDR1 is MRHNA and CDR2 is SNTAGT in the germline V gene. The CDR3 extends over 10 amino acids. Trimming removed 10 bases at V and 7 bases at J, with 8 bases between. The CDR3 spells CATQENEQFF. In nucleotides, the CDR3 is TGTGCCACACAGGAGAATGAGCAGTTCTTC.

V gene TRBV11-2 combines with J gene TRBJ1-1, with TRBD1 as a possible D gene (5 bases). Trimming removed 5 bases from V and 0 bases from J, with 22 bases in between. Germline V lookup: CDR1 SGHAT, CDR2 FQNNGV. The CDR3 loop spans 18 amino acids. The chain's CDR3 is CASSRLGRRPSLNTEAFF. CDR3 coding DNA: TGTGCCAGCAGCCGCCTGGGACGGCGCCCATCGCTGAACACTGAAGCTTTCTTT.